Described below is a single TCR beta chain sequence and its context. These data are taken from a study of response to subunit inactivated influenza vaccine. The CDR3 has 16 residues. From germline, CDR1 is SGHVS and CDR2 FNYEAQ. The V end was cut by 0 bases, the J end by 5 bases, with 14 bases between. MiXCR, run by TCRdb on the RT-PCR reads, gives a single entry per CDR3 protein. The sample shows 560,000 or so distinct CDR3 sequences, 6.5% to 8% of them seen only once. This sequence joins TRBV7-6 and TRBJ2-1; D unclear. The sequence came from a man between 50 and 70 years old who received an inactivated influenza vaccine. The material sequenced was PBMCs from blood, taken around 25 months after vaccination. CDR3 DNA sequence: TGTGCCAGCAGCTTAGCGCCATCAGGAGTAAACAATGAGCAGTTCTTC. Translation gives CASSLAPSGVNNEQFF.